The clone carrying this T cell receptor (beta chain) was seen only a few times. Antigen unknown. The CDR3 sequence is 12 residues long. Germline values: CDR1 MNHEY, CDR2 SMNVEV (reference sequence). V was cut by 8 bases and J by 4 bases, with 8 bases left in between. These data come from a study of regulatory T cells in long-lasting Graves disease. Investigators prepared the TCR beta libraries by applying iRepertoire HTBI primers and Arm-PCR of CDR3 regions. TCRdb passed the multiplex PCR reads through MiXCR, listing each CDR3 protein once. In the table there are just over 600,000 distinct CDR3 sequences, less than 20% of which are singletons. Time point of the sample: newly diagnosed GD, antithyroid drugs for less than 3 months. PBMC RNA was the source of the TCR library. Study-level points and caveats: Rather than thyroid tissue, only peripheral blood underwent study.

These data also featured in a second study, about T cells in Graves' hyperthyroidism and ophthalmopathy. That work states: An initial round of RT-PCR targeting the TCR CDR3 relied on the HTBI primer set.

This TCR was recovered from a woman aged 30 to 39 with Graves disease. This chain uses TRBV27 with TRBJ2-2; the D is unclear. The specimen was peripheral blood mononuclear cells (PBMCs), collected at new diagnosis, from a patient treated with antithyroid drugs. The CDR3 DNA follows: TGTGCCAGCGGGTGGGCCACCGGGGAGCTGTTTTTT. As protein: CASGWATGELFF.